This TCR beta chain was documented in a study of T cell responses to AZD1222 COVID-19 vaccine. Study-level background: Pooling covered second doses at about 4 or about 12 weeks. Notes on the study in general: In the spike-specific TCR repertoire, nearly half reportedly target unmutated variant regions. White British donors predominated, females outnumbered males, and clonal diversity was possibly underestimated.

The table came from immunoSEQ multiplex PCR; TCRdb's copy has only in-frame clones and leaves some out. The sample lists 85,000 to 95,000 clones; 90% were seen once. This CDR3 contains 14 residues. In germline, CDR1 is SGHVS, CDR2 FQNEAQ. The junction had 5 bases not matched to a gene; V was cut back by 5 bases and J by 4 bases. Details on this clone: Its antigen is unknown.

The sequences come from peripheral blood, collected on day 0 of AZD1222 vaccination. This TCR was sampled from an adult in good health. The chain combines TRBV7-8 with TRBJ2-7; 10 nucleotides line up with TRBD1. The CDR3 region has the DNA TGTGCCAGCAGCCACCGGACAGGGGGGTACGAGCAGTACTTC. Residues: CASSHRTGGYEQYF. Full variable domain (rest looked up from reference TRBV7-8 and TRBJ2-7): GAGVSQSPRYKVAKRGQDVALRCDPISGHVSLFWYQQALGQGPEFLTYFQNEAQLDKSGLPSDRFFAERPEGSVSTLKIQRTQQEDSAVYLCASSHRTGGYEQYFGPGTRLTVT.